This T cell receptor beta chain was sequenced during a study of blood T cell repertoires in COVID-19. Source study methods: Cell counts per sample came from amplifying reference gene primers. The data were produced by immunoSEQ multiplex PCR, yet TCRdb's version contains in-frame clones alone and is incomplete. Clonal size and the V and J genes are those of that table, whereas D and trimming came from the DNA. The sample has 400,000 to 550,000 clones, 85% to 90% seen once; the top ten hold over 4%. The CDR3 length is 16 residues. Germline V lookup: CDR1 SQVTM, CDR2 ANQGSEA. V shed 5 bases, J shed 5 bases, and the junction held 10 bases outside the gene matches.

The sequence was obtained from a young woman with acute or convalescent COVID-19. Sequences were obtained from peripheral blood. The chain recombines TRBV29-1 with TRBJ2-5; TRBD2 matches at 14 bases. The CDR3 region is CSVQGLAGAPGETQYF. The DNA for the CDR3 is TGCAGCGTTCAGGGACTAGCGGGGGCCCCCGGGGAGACCCAGTACTTC.